The entry below gives a single TCR beta chain sequence along with its context. The antigen remains undetermined. The data stem from a study of OX40 agonist ivuxolimab in advanced cancers. As for the study in general: Patients receiving dose escalation had hepatocellular carcinoma, melanoma, renal cell or head and neck cancer. Antecedent anti-PD-1, anti-PD-L1 or anti-CTLA-4 therapy was permissible, with 40% having received some.

The germline gives CDR1 MNHNY, CDR2 SVGAGI (reference sequence). The V end was cut by 4 bases, the J end by 2 bases, with 11 bases between. The CDR3 extends over 14 amino acids. TCRdb's copy holds only in-frame clones and misses some; the assay was immunoSEQ multiplex PCR. The repertoire has thousands of clones, around 89% of them found once; the top ten carry about 16%. Overall study findings and caveats: On average, CD8+ T cells showed a greater number of expanded clones than CD4+.

The chain combines TRBV6-6 with TRBJ1-2, with D perhaps matching TRBD1 (5 bases). The starting material was CD4+ or CD8+ T cells sorted from blood, obtained in a trial of the OX40 agonist ivuxolimab. The TCR was taken from an adult with an advanced solid tumor such as melanoma, head and neck, liver or kidney cancer. The CDR3 sequence: CASSLGPTNYGYTF. CDR3 nucleotides: TGTGCCAGCAGTTTGGGACCTACGAACTATGGCTACACCTTC.